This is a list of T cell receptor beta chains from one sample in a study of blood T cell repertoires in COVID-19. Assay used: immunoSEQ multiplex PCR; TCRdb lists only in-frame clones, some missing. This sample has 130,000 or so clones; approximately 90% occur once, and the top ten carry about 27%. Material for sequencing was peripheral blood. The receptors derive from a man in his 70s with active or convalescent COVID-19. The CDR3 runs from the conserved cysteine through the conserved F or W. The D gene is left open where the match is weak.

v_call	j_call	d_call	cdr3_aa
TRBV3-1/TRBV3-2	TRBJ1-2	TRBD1	CASSQDFTGVIGYTF
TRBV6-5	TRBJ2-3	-	CASSSTDSRDTQYF
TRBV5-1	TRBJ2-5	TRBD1	CASSSGTGGAVLETQYF
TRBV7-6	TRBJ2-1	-	CASSLGVGDFYLQEQFF
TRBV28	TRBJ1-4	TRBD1	CASSLPGQGGANEKLFF
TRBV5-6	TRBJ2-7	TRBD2	CARSGGGYEQYF
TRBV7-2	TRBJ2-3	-	CASSLGWRPQNTQYF
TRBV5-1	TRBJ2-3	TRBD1	CASSSQGADFTDTQYF
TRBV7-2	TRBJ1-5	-	CASSLQGGSNQPQHF
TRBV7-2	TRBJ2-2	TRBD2	CASSLITGGGTGELFF
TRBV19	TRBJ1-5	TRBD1	CASSIGQGLNQPQHF
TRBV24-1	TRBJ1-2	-	CATSGTGLVYGYTF
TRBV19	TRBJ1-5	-	CASNPNRAGQPQHF
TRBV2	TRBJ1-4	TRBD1	CASNWQGVLNEKLFF
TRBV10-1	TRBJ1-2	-	CASSDRGSRGYTF
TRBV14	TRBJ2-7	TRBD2	CASSQGYSGSATYEQYF
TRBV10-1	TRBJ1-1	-	CASRRQANTEAFF
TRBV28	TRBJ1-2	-	CASSLPGTTTSYGYTF
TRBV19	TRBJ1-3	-	CASLRNTIYF
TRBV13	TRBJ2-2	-	CASSLEDIGTGELFF
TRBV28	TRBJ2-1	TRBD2	CASSLSGRTWDEQFF
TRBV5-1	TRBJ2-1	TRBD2	CASSFNREGYNEQFF
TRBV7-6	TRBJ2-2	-	CASSGSSGASGELFF
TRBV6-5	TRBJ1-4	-	CASSYGREGNEKLFF
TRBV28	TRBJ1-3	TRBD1	CASSPRQGLISGNTIYF
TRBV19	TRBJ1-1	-	CASRNRERGTEAFF
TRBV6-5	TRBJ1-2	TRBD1	CASSTTGGGYTF
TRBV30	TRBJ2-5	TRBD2	CAWSRGSSGIQTQYF
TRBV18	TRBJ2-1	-	CASSPMSGRLNEQFF
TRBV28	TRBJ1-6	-	CASSLWQGSSPLHF
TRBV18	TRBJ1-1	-	CASSPWEGVTEAFF
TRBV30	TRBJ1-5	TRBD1	CAWSQQGDSQPQHF
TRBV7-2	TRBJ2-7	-	CASSLVVGGGGSYEQYF
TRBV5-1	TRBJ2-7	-	CASSLDTYEQYF
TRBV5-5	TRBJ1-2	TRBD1	CASSSGTGDGYTF
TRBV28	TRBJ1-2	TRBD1	CASSSRARQGRDGYTF
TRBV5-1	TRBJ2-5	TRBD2	CASSSPTSGIQETQYF
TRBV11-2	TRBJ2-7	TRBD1	CASSLQPTGGYEQYF
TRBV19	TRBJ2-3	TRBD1	CASSRTGIWRDTQYF
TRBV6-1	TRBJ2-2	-	CASSEAFGLGGGTLTGELFF
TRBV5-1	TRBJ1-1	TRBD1	CASTGTGINTEAFF
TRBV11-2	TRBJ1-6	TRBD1	CASSPQTGGNNSPLHF
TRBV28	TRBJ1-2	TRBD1	CASMKGAWLRGYTF
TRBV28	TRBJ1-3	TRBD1	CASSSPGQGFGNTIYF
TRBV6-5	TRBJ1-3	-	CASSSGNSGNTIYF
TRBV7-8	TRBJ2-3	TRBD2	CASSSTDRALAGGLDTQYF
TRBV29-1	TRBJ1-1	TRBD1	CSPRDRGDTEAFF
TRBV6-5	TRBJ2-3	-	CASSYGPGRGDTQYF
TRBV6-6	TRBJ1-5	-	CASRSREGQPQHF
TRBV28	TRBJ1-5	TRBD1	CASSLPLGQPTKHF
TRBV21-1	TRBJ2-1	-	CASSKALREGVWEQFF
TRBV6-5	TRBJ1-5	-	CASCRQGGQPQHF
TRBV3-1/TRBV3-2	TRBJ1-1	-	CASSQGAGLVEAFF
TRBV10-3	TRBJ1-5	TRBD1	CAISLTGGNQPQHF
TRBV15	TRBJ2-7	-	CATSRDQRGAWEQYF
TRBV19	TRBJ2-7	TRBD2	CASSMSSRSGLYEQYF
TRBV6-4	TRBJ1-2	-	CASSGASGYTF
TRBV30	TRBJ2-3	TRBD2	CAWSVRRTSGRTDTQYF
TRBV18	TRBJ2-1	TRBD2	CASSRPSGRTPSHNEQFF
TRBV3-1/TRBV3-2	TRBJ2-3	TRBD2	CASSPSGSEDTQYF